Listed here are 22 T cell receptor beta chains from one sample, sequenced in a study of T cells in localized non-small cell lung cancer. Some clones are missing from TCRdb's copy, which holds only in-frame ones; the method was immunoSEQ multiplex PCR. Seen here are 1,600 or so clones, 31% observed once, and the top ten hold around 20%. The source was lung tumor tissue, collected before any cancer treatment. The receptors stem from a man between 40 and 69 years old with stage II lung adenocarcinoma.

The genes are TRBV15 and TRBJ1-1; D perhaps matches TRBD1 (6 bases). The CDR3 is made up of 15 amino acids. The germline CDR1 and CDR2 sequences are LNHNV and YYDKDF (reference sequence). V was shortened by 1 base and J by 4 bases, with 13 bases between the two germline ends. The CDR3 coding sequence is TGTGCCACCAGCAGAGTTGAGAGGGGGAGCACTGAAGCTTTCTTT. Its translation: CATSRVERGSTEAFF.

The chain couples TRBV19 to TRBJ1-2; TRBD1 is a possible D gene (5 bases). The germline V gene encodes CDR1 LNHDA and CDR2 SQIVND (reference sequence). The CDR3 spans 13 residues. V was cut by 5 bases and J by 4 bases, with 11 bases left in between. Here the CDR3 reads CASSPQGRYGYTF. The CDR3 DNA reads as TGTGCCAGTAGTCCTCAGGGTCGCTATGGCTACACCTTC.

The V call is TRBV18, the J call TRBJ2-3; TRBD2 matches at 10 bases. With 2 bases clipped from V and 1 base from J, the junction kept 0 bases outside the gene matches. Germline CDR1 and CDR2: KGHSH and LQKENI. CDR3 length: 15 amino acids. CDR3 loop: CASSPTSGGTDTQYF. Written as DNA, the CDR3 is TGTGCCAGCTCACCAACTAGCGGGGGCACAGATACGCAGTATTTT.

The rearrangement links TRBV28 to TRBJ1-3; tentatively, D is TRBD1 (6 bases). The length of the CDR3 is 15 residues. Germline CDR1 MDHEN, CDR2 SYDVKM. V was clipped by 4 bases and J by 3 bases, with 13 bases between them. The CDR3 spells CASSYLGRGGNTIYF. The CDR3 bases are TGTGCCAGCAGTTACCTCGGCAGGGGTGGAAACACCATATATTTT.

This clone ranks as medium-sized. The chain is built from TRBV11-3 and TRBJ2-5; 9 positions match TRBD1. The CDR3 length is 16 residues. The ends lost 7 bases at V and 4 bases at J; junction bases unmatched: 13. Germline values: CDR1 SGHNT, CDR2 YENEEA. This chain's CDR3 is CASISQPGQGRETQYF. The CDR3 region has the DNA TGTGCCAGCATCTCCCAACCGGGACAGGGACGAGAGACCCAGTACTTC.

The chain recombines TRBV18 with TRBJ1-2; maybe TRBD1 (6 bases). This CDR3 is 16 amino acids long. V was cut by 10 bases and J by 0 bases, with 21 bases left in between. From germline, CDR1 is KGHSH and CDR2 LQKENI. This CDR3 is CATSGGTGKANYGYTF. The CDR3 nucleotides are TGTGCCACCTCTGGCGGTACAGGGAAAGCTAACTATGGCTACACCTTC.

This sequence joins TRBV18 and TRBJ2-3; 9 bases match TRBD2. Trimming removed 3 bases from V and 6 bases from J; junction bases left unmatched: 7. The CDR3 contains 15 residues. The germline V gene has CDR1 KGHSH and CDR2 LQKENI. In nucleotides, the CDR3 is TGTGCCAGCTCACCCATAGCGGGAGCGGCGGATACGCAGTATTTT. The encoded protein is CASSPIAGAADTQYF.

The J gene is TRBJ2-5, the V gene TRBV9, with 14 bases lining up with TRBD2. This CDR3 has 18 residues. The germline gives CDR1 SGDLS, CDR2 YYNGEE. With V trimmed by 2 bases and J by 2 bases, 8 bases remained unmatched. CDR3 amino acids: CASSVSPGLAGEQETQYF. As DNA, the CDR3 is TGTGCCAGCAGCGTTAGTCCGGGACTAGCGGGGGAGCAAGAGACCCAGTACTTC.

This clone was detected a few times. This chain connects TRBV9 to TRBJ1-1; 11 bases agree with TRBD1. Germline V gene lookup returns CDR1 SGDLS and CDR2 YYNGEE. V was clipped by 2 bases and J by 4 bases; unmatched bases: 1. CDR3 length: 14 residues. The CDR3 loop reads CASSVGTGGTEAFF. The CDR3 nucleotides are TGTGCCAGCAGCGTTGGGACAGGGGGCACTGAAGCTTTCTTT.

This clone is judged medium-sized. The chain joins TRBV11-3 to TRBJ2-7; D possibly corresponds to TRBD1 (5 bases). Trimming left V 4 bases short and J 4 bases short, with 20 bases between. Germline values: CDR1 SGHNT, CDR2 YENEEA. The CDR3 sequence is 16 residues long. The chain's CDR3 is CASSWGGWVLMYEQYF. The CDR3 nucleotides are TGTGCCAGCAGCTGGGGCGGATGGGTTCTTATGTACGAGCAGTACTTC.

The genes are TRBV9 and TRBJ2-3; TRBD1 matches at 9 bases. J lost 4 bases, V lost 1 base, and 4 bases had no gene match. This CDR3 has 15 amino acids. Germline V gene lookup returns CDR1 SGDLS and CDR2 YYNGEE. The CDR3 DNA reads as TGTGCCAGCAGCGTATACAGGGGGCGGTCAGATACGCAGTATTTT. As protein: CASSVYRGRSDTQYF.

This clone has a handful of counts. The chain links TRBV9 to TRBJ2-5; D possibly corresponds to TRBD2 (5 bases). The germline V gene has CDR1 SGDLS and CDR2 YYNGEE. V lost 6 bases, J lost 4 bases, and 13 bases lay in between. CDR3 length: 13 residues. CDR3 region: CASTRGGGETQYF. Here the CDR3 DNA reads TGTGCCAGCACCCGCGGAGGAGGAGAGACCCAGTACTTC. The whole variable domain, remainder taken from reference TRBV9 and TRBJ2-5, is DSGVTQTPKHLITATGQRVTLRCSPRSGDLSVYWYQQSLDQGLQFLIQYYNGEERAKGNILERFSAQQFPDLHSELNLSSLELGDSALYFCASTRGGGETQYFGPGTRLLVL.

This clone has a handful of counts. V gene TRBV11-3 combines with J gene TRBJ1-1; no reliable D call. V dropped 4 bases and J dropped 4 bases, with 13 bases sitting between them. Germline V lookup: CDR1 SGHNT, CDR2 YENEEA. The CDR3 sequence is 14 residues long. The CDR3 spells CASSSFLGSTEAFF. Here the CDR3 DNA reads TGTGCCAGCAGCTCTTTCTTGGGAAGCACTGAAGCTTTCTTT.

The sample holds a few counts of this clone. Here the CDR3 DNA reads TGTGCCAGTAGTACCAGGGGATTCACTGAAGCTTTCTTT. It specifies CASSTRGFTEAFF. The chain joins TRBV19 to TRBJ1-1, with D possibly being TRBD1 (6 bases). The CDR3 loop spans 13 amino acids. Trimming left V 4 bases short and J 4 bases short, with 10 bases between. Germline values: CDR1 LNHDA, CDR2 SQIVND (reference sequence).

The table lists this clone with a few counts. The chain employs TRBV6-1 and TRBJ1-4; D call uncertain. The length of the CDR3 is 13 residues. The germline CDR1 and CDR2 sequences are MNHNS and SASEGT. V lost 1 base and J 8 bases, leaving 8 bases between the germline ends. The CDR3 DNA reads TGTGCCAGCAGTGAAGAGGATAAGGAAAAACTGTTTTTT. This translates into CASSEEDKEKLFF.

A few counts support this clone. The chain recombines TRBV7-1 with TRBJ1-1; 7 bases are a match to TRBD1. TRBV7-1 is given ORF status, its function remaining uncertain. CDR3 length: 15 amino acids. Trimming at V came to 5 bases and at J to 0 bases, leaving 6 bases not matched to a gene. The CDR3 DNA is TGTGCCAGCAGCCCAGGGACAGCTATGAACACTGAAGCTTTCTTT. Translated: CASSPGTAMNTEAFF.

The CDR3 sequence: CASSESERVGQPQHF. The CDR3 DNA is TGCGCCAGCAGTGAGTCGGAAAGGGTGGGTCAGCCCCAGCATTTT. J is TRBJ1-5 and V is TRBV10-2; no reliable D call. Between the trimmed V and J ends, which lost 0 bases and 6 bases, there was a span of 12 bases. Germline assignment: CDR1 WSHSY and CDR2 SAAADI. The CDR3 spans 15 residues.

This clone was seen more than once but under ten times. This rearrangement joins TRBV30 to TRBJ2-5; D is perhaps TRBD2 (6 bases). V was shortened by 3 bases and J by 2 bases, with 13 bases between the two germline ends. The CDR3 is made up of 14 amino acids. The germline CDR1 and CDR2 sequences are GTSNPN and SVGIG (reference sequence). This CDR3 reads CAWSPGVAQETQYF. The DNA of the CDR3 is TGTGCCTGGAGCCCGGGGGTAGCTCAAGAGACCCAGTACTTC.

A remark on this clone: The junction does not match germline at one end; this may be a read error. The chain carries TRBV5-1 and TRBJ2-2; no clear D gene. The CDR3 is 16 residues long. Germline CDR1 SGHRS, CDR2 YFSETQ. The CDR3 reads CTSSLGLTQNTGELFF. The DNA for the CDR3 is TGCACCAGCAGCTTAGGGTTAACTCAGAACACCGGGGAGCTGTTTTTT. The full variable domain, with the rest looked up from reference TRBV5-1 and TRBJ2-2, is KAGVTQTPRYLIKTRGQQVTLSCSPISGHRSVSWYQQTPGQGLQFLFEYFSETQRNKGNFPGRFSGRQFSNSRSEMNVSTLELGDSALYLCTSSLGLTQNTGELFFGEGSRLTVL.

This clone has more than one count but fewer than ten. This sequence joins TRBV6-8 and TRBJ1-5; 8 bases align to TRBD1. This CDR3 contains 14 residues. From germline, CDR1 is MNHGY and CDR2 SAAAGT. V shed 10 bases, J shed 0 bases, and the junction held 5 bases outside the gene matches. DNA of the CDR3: TGTGCCACCCGGACAGGGTCTAGCAATCAGCCCCAGCATTTT. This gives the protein CATRTGSSNQPQHF.

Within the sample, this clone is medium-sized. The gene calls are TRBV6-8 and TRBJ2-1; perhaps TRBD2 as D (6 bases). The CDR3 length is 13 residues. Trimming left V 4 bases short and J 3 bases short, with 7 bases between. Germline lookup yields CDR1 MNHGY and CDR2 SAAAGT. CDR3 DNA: TGTGCCAGCAGTTCGGGAGACTACAATGAGCAGTTCTTC. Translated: CASSSGDYNEQFF.

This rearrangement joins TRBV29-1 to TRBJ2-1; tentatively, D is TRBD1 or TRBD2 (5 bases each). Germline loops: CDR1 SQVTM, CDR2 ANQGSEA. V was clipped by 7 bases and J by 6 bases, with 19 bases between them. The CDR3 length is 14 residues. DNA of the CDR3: TGCAGCGCCTCAGCTGGGGGATCTCGCAATGAGCAGTTCTTC. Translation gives CSASAGGSRNEQFF.